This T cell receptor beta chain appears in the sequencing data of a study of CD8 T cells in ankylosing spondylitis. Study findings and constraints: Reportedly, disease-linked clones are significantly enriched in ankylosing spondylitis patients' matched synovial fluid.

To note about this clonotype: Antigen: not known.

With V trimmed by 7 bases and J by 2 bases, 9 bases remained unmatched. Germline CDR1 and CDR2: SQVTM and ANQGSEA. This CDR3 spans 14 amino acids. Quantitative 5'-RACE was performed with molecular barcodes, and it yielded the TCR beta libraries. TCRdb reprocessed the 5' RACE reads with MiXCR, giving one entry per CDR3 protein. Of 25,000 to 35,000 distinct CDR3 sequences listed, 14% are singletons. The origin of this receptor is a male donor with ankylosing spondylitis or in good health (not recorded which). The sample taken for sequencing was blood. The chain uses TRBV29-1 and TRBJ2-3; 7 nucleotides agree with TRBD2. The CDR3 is CSAESSGVTDTQYF. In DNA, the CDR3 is TGCAGCGCCGAGAGCAGCGGGGTCACAGATACGCAGTATTTT.